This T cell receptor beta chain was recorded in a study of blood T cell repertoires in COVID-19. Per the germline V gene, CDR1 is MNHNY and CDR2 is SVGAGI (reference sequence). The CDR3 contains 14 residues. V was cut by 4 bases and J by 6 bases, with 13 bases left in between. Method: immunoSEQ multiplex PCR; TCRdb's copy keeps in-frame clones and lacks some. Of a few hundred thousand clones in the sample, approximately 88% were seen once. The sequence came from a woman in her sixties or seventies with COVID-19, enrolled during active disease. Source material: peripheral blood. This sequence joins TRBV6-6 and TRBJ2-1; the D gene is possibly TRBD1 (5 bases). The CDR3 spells CASSSGRAINEQFF. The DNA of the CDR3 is TGTGCCAGCAGTTCTGGCAGGGCTATCAATGAGCAGTTCTTC.